This paragraph covers one T cell receptor (beta chain) sequence. Its cognate antigen is unknown. Libraries were prepared by immunoSEQ multiplex PCR; TCRdb keeps only in-frame clonotypes and omits some of them. This table has 200,000 to 300,000 clones, roughly 91% appearing once. This sample stems from a study of cytomegalovirus exposure and HLA in healthy donors. Study-level findings and limits: Generally TCR sequences proved uncommon, though certain public TCRs appeared in numerous donors. There were a few CMV-associated chains whose specificity for CMV antigens was confirmed in vitro. That first-cohort TCR clusters tended to co-occur in the 90 to 150 validation repertoires was found in a later analysis. With high specificity and sensitivity, the classifier reportedly diagnosed cytomegalovirus status.

Between the trimmed V and J ends, which lost 7 bases and 6 bases, there was a span of 16 bases. Germline CDR1 and CDR2: MDHEN and SYDVKM. The CDR3 has 14 amino acids. This receptor was identified in a woman aged 25 to 39 in good health and CMV-seronegative. Material: PBMCs. J is TRBJ2-1 and V is TRBV28; no clear D gene. The CDR3 is CASTPLETGNEQFF. CDR3 DNA sequence: TGTGCCAGCACCCCCCTCGAGACGGGCAATGAGCAGTTCTTC.